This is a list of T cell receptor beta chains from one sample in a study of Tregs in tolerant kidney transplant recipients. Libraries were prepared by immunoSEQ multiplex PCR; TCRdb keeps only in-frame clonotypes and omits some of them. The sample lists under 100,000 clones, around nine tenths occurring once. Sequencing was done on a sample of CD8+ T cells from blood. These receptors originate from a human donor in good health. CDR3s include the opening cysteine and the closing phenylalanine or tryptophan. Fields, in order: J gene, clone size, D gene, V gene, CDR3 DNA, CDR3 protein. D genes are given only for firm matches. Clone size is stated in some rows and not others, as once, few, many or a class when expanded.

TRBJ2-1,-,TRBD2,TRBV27,TGTGCCAGCAGTCACCCGGGGGGGGGTGCGCAGTTCTTC,CASSHPGGGAQFF
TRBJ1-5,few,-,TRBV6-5,TGTGCCAGCAGTTACTCTATTCAGGGTGATCAGCCCCAGCATTTT,CASSYSIQGDQPQHF
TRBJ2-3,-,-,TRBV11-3,TGTGCCAGCAGCTCCAATTTGGGGGACTCCAGGGCAGATACGCAGTATTTT,CASSSNLGDSRADTQYF
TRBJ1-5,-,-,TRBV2,TGTGCCAGCAGCAGTAGCAGGGGAATAAGCAATCAGCCCCAGCATTTT,CASSSSRGISNQPQHF
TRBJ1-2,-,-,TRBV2,TGTGCCAGCAGTCTGGGACCTAAAAGTCCCTATGGCTACACCTTC,CASSLGPKSPYGYTF
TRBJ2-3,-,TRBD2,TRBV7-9,TGTGCCAGCAGCTCAAAGTTGGGAGGGAGGCAAAATACGCAGTATTTT,CASSSKLGGRQNTQYF
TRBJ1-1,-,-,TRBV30,TGTGCCTGGAGTGTATTCGGAGACACTGAAGCTTTCTTT,CAWSVFGDTEAFF
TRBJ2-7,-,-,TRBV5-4,TGTGCCAGCAGTTGGGACTTACTATCCTACGAGCAGTACTTC,CASSWDLLSYEQYF
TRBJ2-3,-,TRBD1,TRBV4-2,TGTGCCAGCAGCCAAGTCCTCCGGGACAGGGGAGGCACAGATACGCAGTATTTT,CASSQVLRDRGGTDTQYF
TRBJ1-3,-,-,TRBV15,TGTGCCACCAGCAGAGATCAAGGGTCTGGAAACACCATATATTTT,CATSRDQGSGNTIYF
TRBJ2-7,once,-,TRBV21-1,TGTGCCAGCAGCGTCAACAGGGCCCCCTACGAGCAGTACTTC,CASSVNRAPYEQYF
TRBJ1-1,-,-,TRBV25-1,TGTGCCAGCAGTGAATTTGGAGGGGGAGAATTGGCTGAAGCTTTCTTT,CASSEFGGGELAEAFF
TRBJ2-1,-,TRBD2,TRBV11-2,TGTGCCAGCAGCCCCCGGGGGGCCTACAATGAGCAGTTCTTC,CASSPRGAYNEQFF
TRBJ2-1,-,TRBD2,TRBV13,TGTGCCAGCAGCTTAGGGCGGGAGGGGTCCTACAATGAGCAGTTCTTC,CASSLGREGSYNEQFF
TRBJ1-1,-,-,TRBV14,TGTGCCAGCAGCCCTCGTCGGGGTAAGGGTGAAGGGGGGACTGAAGCTTTCTTT,CASSPRRGKGEGGTEAFF